The next 4 T cell receptor beta chains were all read from a single sample in a study of shared clonotypes between healthy human individuals. Profiled with immunoSEQ multiplex PCR; TCRdb holds only in-frame clones, not every one. This table has 2.3 million or so clones, about 92% appearing once. The sequencing sample was made of naive CD4+ T cells from PBMCs. Subset here: CD45RA+ positively selected. The receptors here all came from a man younger than 35 in good health. Some clones in this sample may be carry-over from other donors' samples.

V usage is TRBV4-2 and J usage is TRBJ2-1; TRBD1 is a possible D gene (6 bases). Trimming left V 0 bases short and J 1 base short, with 10 bases between. The CDR3 runs to 16 residues. Germline-derived CDR1 and CDR2 are LGHNA and YNFKEQ. Here the CDR3 reads CASSQDAQGSYNEQFF. DNA of the CDR3: TGTGCCAGCAGCCAAGATGCGCAGGGGTCCTACAATGAGCAGTTCTTC.

The V and J genes are TRBV7-2 and TRBJ2-7; D is ambiguous. The length of the CDR3 is 11 residues. V was clipped by 5 bases and J by 6 bases, with 8 bases between them. From germline, CDR1 is SGHTA and CDR2 FQGNSA. This CDR3 reads CASSPRAEQYF. The CDR3 bases are TGTGCCAGCAGCCCCCGCGCCGAGCAGTACTTC. The complete variable domain, with remaining parts taken from reference TRBV7-2 and TRBJ2-7, reads GAGVSQSPSNKVTEKGKDVELRCDPISGHTALYWYRQSLGQGLEFLIYFQGNSAPDKSGLPSDRFSAERTGGSVSTLTIQRTQQEDSAVYLCASSPRAEQYFGPGTRLTVT.

In nucleotides, the CDR3 is TGTGCCAGCAGCTTAGCTTCCGGGCAGCAAGAGACCCAGTACTTC. It yields the protein CASSLASGQQETQYF. The genes are TRBV7-9 and TRBJ2-5, with no clear D. Trimming stripped 0 bases from V and 2 bases from J, with 10 bases between. Germline values: CDR1 SEHNR, CDR2 FQNEAQ (reference sequence). This CDR3 spans 15 amino acids.

Of note for this clone: In the same sample, other DNA sequences code for this CDR3. The chain employs TRBV5-1 and TRBJ1-2, with 9 bases identical to TRBD1. The V gene's germline CDR1 is SGHRS and CDR2 YFSETQ. J was trimmed by 5 bases and V by 4 bases; bases with no gene match: 3. This CDR3 contains 13 residues. CDR3: CASSPDRGYGYTF. The CDR3 nucleotides are TGCGCCAGCAGCCCGGACAGGGGTTATGGCTACACCTTC. Based on the CDR3 plus reference TRBV5-1 and TRBJ1-2, the full variable domain is KAGVTQTPRYLIKTRGQQVTLSCSPISGHRSVSWYQQTPGQGLQFLFEYFSETQRNKGNFPGRFSGRQFSNSRSEMNVSTLELGDSALYLCASSPDRGYGYTFGSGTRLTVV.